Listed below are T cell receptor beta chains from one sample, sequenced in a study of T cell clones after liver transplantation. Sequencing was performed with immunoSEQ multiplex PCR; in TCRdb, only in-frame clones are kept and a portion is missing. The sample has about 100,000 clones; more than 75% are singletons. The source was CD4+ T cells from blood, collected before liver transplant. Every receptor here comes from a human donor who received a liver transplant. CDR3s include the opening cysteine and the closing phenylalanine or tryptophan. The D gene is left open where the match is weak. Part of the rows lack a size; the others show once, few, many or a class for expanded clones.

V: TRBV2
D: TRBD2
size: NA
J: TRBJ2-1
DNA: TGTGCCAGCAGCCCTCCGGGACTAGCGGATTACAATGAGCAGTTCTTC
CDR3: CASSPPGLADYNEQFF

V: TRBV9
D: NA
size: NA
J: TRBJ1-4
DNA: TGTGCCAGCAGCGCCTCCGGTGGTTCTAATGAAAAACTGTTTTTT
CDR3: CASSASGGSNEKLFF

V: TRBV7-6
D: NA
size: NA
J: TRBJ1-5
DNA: TGTGCCAGCAGCTTAGGTGAGGGCTATCAGCCCCAGCATTTT
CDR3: CASSLGEGYQPQHF

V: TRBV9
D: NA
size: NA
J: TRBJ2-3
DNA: TGTGCCAGCAGCGCATTAGCGGATGGCACAGATACGCAGTATTTT
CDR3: CASSALADGTDTQYF

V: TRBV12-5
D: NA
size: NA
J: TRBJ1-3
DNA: TGTGCTAGTGGTTTGAGAACCCAGGGTCTGTCTGGAAACACCATATATTTT
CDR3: CASGLRTQGLSGNTIYF

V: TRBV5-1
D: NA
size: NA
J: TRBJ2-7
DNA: TGCGCCAGCAGCTTGGAGGCAGTATCCTACGAGCAGTACTTC
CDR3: CASSLEAVSYEQYF

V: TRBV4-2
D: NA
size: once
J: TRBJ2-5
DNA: TGTGCCAGCAGCCAAGAGAGGAGGGGGACCCCTAAGGAAGAGACCCAGTACTTC
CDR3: CASSQERRGTPKEETQYF

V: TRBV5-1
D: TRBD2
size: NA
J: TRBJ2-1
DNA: TGCGCCAGCAGCTTGATTAGCGGGAGCTCCTACAATGAGCAGTTCTTC
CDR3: CASSLISGSSYNEQFF

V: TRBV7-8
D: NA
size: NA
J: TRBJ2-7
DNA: TGTGCCAGCAGGGGGAGCTACTACGAGCAGTACTTC
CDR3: CASRGSYYEQYF

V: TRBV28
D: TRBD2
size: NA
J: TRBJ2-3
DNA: TGTGCCAGCGGGACTAGCGGGAGAGGTCCAGATACGCAGTATTTT
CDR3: CASGTSGRGPDTQYF

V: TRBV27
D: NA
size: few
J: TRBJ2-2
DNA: TGTGCCAGCATTTCCACGGCGAACACCGGGGAGCTGTTTTTT
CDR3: CASISTANTGELFF

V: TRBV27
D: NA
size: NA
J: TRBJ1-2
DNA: TGTGCCAGCCGTCGCAGGGGAGTACATGGCTACACCTTC
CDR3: CASRRRGVHGYTF

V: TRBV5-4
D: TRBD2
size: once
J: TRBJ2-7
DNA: TGTGCCAGCAGCTCGGGGGGGCGCTCCTACGAGCAGTACTTC
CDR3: CASSSGGRSYEQYF

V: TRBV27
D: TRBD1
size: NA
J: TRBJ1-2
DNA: TGTGCCAGCGGGAGACAGGGGGCCGACTATGGCTACACCTTC
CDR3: CASGRQGADYGYTF

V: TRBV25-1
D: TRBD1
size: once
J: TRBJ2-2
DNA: TGTGCCAGCCAGGGACAGGGAAACACCGGGGAGCTGTTTTTT
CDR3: CASQGQGNTGELFF

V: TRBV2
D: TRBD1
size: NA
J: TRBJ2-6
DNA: TGTGCCAGCAGTGGGACAGGCTCTGGGGCCAACGTCCTGACTTTC
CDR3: CASSGTGSGANVLTF

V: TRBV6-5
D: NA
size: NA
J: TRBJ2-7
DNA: TGTGCCAGCAGTTACGCCGGGCCAGCCTACGAGCAGTACTTC
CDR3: CASSYAGPAYEQYF

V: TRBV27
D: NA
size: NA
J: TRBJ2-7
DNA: TGTGCCAGCAGTTTAGGTTGGCGTTCTATACTCTACGAGCAGTACTTC
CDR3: CASSLGWRSILYEQYF

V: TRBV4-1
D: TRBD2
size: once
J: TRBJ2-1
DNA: TGCGCCAGCAGCCAAGACCCTAGCGGCCCAACTCCCCACAATGAGCAGTTCTTC
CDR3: CASSQDPSGPTPHNEQFF

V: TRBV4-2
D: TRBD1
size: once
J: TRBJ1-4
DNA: TGTGCCAGCAGCGGACGACAGGGGTCACTGGGTGAAAAACTGTTTTTT
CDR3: CASSGRQGSLGEKLFF

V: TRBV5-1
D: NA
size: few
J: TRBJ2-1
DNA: TGCGCCAGCAGCTTGTCTAGTGAGCAGTTCTTC
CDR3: CASSLSSEQFF

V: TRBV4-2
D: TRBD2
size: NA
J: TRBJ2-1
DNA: TGTGCCAGCAGCCAAGATAGAGCGGGGGAGCAGTTCTTC
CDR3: CASSQDRAGEQFF

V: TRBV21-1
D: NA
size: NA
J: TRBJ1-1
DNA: TGTGCCAGCAGCAAAAACAAGGATAGGGCGGCGGCTGAAGCTTTCTTT
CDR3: CASSKNKDRAAAEAFF

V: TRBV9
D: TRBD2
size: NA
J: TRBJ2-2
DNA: TGTGCCAGCAGCGTAAGGTTAGCGGGGGGCCTCCGCGGGGAGCTGTTTTTT
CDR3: CASSVRLAGGLRGELFF

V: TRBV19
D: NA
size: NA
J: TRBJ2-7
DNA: TGTGCCAGTAGTATCTCGCCAGCCTCCTACGAGCAGTACTTC
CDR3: CASSISPASYEQYF

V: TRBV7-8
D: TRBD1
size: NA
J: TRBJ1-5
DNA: TGTGCCAGCAGCTCAAAGGACAGGGGCAATCAGCCCCAGCATTTT
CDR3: CASSSKDRGNQPQHF

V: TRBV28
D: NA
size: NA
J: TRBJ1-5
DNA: TGTGCCAGCAGCCCCGGATACGGTATTCAGCCCCAGCATTTT
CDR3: CASSPGYGIQPQHF

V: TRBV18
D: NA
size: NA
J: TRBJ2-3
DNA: TGTGCCAGCTCACCAAAGAAAACAGGGTCAGATACGCAGTATTTT
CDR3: CASSPKKTGSDTQYF

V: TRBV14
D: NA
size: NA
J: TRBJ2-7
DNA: TGTGCCAGCAGCCAAGATGCACAGGCGGGCTACGAGCAGTACTTC
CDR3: CASSQDAQAGYEQYF

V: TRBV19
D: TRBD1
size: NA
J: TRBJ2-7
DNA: TGTGCCAGTAGTATGAGGGGAAAGGACAGGGGGCTCGGTTATGGGCCCTACGAGCAGTACTTC
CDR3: CASSMRGKDRGLGYGPYEQYF

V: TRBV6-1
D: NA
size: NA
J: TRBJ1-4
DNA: TGTGCCAGCAGGTACAGTTCAACTAATGAAAAACTGTTTTTT
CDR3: CASRYSSTNEKLFF

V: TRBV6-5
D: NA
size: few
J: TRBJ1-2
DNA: TGTGCCAGCAGTTACTCGACGGGGAGGGTTCGCTATGGCTACACCTTC
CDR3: CASSYSTGRVRYGYTF